Listed here are 10 T cell receptor beta chains from one sample, sequenced in a study of post-analysis software for immune sequencing data. Study findings and constraints: Patients carried 4 or 5 TRBV segments more frequently than controls did, and TRBV5-6, TRBV5-1 and TRBV20-1 were among them.

Antigens of these TCRs are unknown. The authors incorporated unique molecular identifiers into the TCR beta cDNA libraries. From the PCR reads, TCRdb called clonotypes with MiXCR, one entry per CDR3 protein. The table shows hundreds of thousands of distinct CDR3 sequences, with about 50% occurring only once. Sequenced: blood. The source is a girl aged 5-17 years with multiple sclerosis.

This chain links TRBV20-1 with TRBJ2-1; the match to TRBD2 covers 7 bases. Germline V gene data show CDR1 as DFQATT and CDR2 as SNEGSKA (reference sequence). The CDR3 covers 17 residues. Unmatched junction bases numbered 10, after V lost 2 bases and J lost 0 bases. The CDR3 here is CSARPLADLSSYNEQFF. The CDR3 coding sequence is TGCAGTGCTAGACCTCTAGCGGACTTGAGCTCCTACAATGAGCAGTTCTTC.

The chain recombines TRBV14 with TRBJ2-7, with D perhaps assigned TRBD1 or TRBD2 (5 bases each). Per germline, CDR1 SGHDN and CDR2 FVKESK. V was cut by 5 bases and J by 3 bases, with 11 bases left in between. The CDR3 extends over 13 amino acids. As DNA, the CDR3 is TGTGCCAGCAGCAGGGACCCCCTCTACGAGCAGTACTTC. This codes for CASSRDPLYEQYF.

As DNA, the CDR3 is TGTGCCAGCAGCCCGCTTCCGGGAGGGTCCCACAATGAGCAGTTCTTC. Protein: CASSPLPGGSHNEQFF. This chain connects TRBV9 to TRBJ2-1, with 8 positions matching TRBD2. In germline, CDR1 is SGDLS, CDR2 YYNGEE. After removal of 4 bases from V and 5 bases from J, the junction contained 11 bases not matched to a gene. The CDR3 consists of 16 residues. The whole variable domain, remainder taken from reference TRBV9 and TRBJ2-1, is DSGVTQTPKHLITATGQRVTLRCSPRSGDLSVYWYQQSLDQGLQFLIQYYNGEERAKGNILERFSAQQFPDLHSELNLSSLELGDSALYFCASSPLPGGSHNEQFFGPGTRLTVL.

CDR3 sequence reads: CASSGRDRMGYTF. CDR3 nucleotide sequence: TGTGCCAGCAGCGGCCGGGACAGGATGGGCTACACCTTC. The V and J genes are TRBV9 and TRBJ1-2; 8 bases line up with TRBD1. The CDR3 has 13 amino acids. J was trimmed by 8 bases and V by 3 bases; bases with no gene match: 6. Germline CDR1 is SGDLS and CDR2 is YYNGEE.

V is TRBV5-1 and J is TRBJ2-1; 9 bases agree with TRBD2. Per germline, CDR1 SGHRS and CDR2 YFSETQ. This CDR3 has 15 residues. J was trimmed by 3 bases and V by 2 bases; bases with no gene match: 3. Here the CDR3 reads CASSFSGGGYNEQFF. CDR3 nucleotide sequence: TGCGCCAGCAGCTTTAGCGGGGGAGGCTACAATGAGCAGTTCTTC.

V is TRBV7-8 and J is TRBJ2-1; 12 positions match TRBD2. V trimming: 1 base; J trimming: 4 bases; junction bases outside the gene matches: 11. CDR1 and CDR2 from the germline V gene are SGHVS and FQNEAQ. The CDR3 contains 19 residues. The CDR3 protein is CASSLVASGRARVYNEQFF. Written as DNA, the CDR3 is TGTGCCAGCAGCTTAGTGGCTAGCGGGAGGGCCAGGGTATACAATGAGCAGTTCTTC.

The chain carries TRBV27 and TRBJ2-3; the match to TRBD2 covers 8 bases. There are 15 residues in the CDR3. V was clipped by 6 bases and J by 3 bases; unmatched bases: 8. The germline gives CDR1 MNHEY, CDR2 SMNVEV (reference sequence). This CDR3 reads CASSPQRESTDTQYF. DNA for the CDR3: TGTGCCAGCAGCCCCCAGCGGGAGAGTACAGATACGCAGTATTTT.

Remarks on this clonotype: Germline and junction disagree at one end, which may indicate a read error. This rearrangement joins TRBV12-5 to TRBJ1-5, with D hard to call. Germline CDR1 is LGHNT and CDR2 is FRNRAP. The CDR3 runs 11 residues. The DNA of the CDR3 is TGTACTAGTTCTATTGGGCAGCCCCAGCATTTT. This gives the protein CTSSIGQPQHF.

This rearrangement joins TRBV12-3 or TRBV12-4 to TRBJ2-3; D unclear. The CDR3 sequence is 15 residues long. V gave up 7 bases and J gave up 0 bases, with 14 bases separating them. The CDR3 DNA sequence: TGTGCCAGCAAGCCTCTAGGCGGAAGCACAGATACGCAGTATTTT. Encoded protein: CASKPLGGSTDTQYF.

This rearrangement joins TRBV20-1 to TRBJ2-5, with D perhaps matching TRBD2 (6 bases). There are 12 residues in the CDR3. V was pared by 4 bases and J by 2 bases, with 8 bases between. Germline CDR1 and CDR2: DFQATT and SNEGSKA (reference sequence). The CDR3 DNA reads as TGCAGTGCTATGACTAGACAAGAGACCCAGTACTTC. Protein: CSAMTRQETQYF.